This T cell receptor (beta chain) was captured by sequencing in a study of blood T cells in healthy people across ages. Alongside a J-beta primer mix, a sample-barcoded 5' primer served in a second PCR lasting roughly 7 to 12 cycles. TCRdb processed the 5' RACE reads anew with MiXCR; each CDR3 protein has one entry. This sample has over 600,000 distinct CDR3 sequences, with approximately 53% found just once. The CDR3 contains 13 residues. Germline CDR1 is LGHDT and CDR2 is YNNKEL (reference sequence). Trimming left V 4 bases short and J 5 bases short, with 9 bases between. The sample taken for sequencing was blood. The rearrangement uses TRBV3-1 and TRBJ1-5, with D possibly matching TRBD1 (6 bases). The TCR comes from a man aged 35 to 55 in good health. CDR3 in amino acids: CASSLYRDQPQHF. CDR3 in DNA: TGTGCCAGCAGCCTCTACAGGGATCAGCCCCAGCATTTT.